The TCR beta chain described here comes from a study of CD8 T cells in ankylosing spondylitis. Whole-study results and caveats: In peripheral blood, disease-linked CD8+ clones occurred at relatively low frequencies.

At least ten counts were recorded for this clonotype. Its antigen is currently unknown. TCRdb reprocessed the 5' RACE reads with MiXCR, giving one entry per CDR3 protein. Among around 210,000 distinct CDR3 sequences listed, 8% to 10% were seen once. Germline loops: CDR1 LGHNA, CDR2 YSLEER. Losses at the gene ends were 0 bases for V and 0 bases for J; bases not matched to a gene: 12. The CDR3 has 20 amino acids. Sample: blood, either unsorted or a sorted T cell fraction (not recorded which). The chain is built from TRBV4-3 and TRBJ2-3; the match to TRBD2 covers 10 bases. This clonotype was sampled from a female donor with ankylosing spondylitis or in good health (not recorded which). CDR3 amino acids: CASSQDFWLAGALSTDTQYF. The CDR3 DNA reads as TGCGCCAGCAGCCAAGATTTTTGGCTAGCGGGGGCCCTTAGCACAGATACGCAGTATTTT.